What follows describes a single T cell receptor beta chain. As yet, its antigen is unknown. The germline V and J ends were trimmed by 4 bases and 6 bases, with 14 bases remaining between them. This CDR3 contains 15 residues. Germline V gene data show CDR1 as SGHNT and CDR2 as YYREEE (reference sequence). Primers included in the PCR were 60 Vbeta and 13 Jbeta primers. Clones were read by immunoSEQ multiplex PCR, and TCRdb kept only the in-frame ones, dropping some. Listed are tens of thousands of clones; under 3% falls within the top ten. This sample stems from a study of cytomegalovirus exposure and HLA in healthy donors. The study's findings and limits: V- and J-gene trimming in TCR beta was tied to a missense DCLRE1C variant by an analysis performed later.

Unrecorded immune exposure was likely among donors, who were nominally healthy when sampled. This chain links TRBV5-4 with TRBJ1-6, with D possibly matching TRBD1 (6 bases). The receptor's source is a female donor in good health and CMV-seronegative. Sample: PBMCs. The CDR3 loop reads CASSPDWGPNSPLHF. The DNA of the CDR3 is TGTGCCAGCAGCCCGGATTGGGGGCCTAATTCACCCCTCCACTTT.